The T cell receptor (beta chain) under discussion was sequenced for a study of long-term antiretroviral therapy in people with HIV. Study conclusions and caveats: Collection spanned 2004 to 2017; ART regimens may be less effective than current ones. Following ART, diversity rose but still fell short of transplant donor controls. Clonal expansions arising prior to ART prevailed in the repertoire at every time point. Repertoires looked antigen-experienced, with only a slight naive shift after ART.

The CDR3 contains 15 residues. In germline, CDR1 is MNHEY, CDR2 SVGAGI. Trimming took 1 base from V and 3 from J, leaving 12 bases between them. At the survey level, the v3.0 immunoSEQ assay was run. The assay was immunoSEQ multiplex PCR, and TCRdb's table has in-frame clones only and misses some. Among about 21,000 clones listed, approximately 82% were seen once. As for this clone: Its antigen is unknown.

The source was unsorted PBMCs, collected at the start of antiretroviral therapy. The TCR sequence derives from a man aged 50 or older with HIV. The V gene is TRBV6-5, the J gene TRBJ1-2; D remains unclear. CDR3 in DNA: TGTGCCAGCAGTTACTTTGTAGGGAGTGACTATGGCTACACCTTC. Protein: CASSYFVGSDYGYTF.